This TCR beta chain came from a study of neurological immune-mediated disorders. This CDR3 region has 13 residues. V was shortened by 5 bases and J by 5 bases, with 12 bases between the two germline ends. This clonotype was counted at least ten times. A single record per CDR3 protein comes from TCRdb applying MiXCR to the 5' RACE reads. The data hold 65,000 to 90,000 distinct CDR3 sequences, with 2.5% to 3.5% observed a single time. The sequenced sample was PBMCs. This sequence joins TRBV12-3 or TRBV12-4 and TRBJ2-5; no clear D. This clonotype was obtained from a woman aged 45-65 years with multiple sclerosis. The CDR3 nucleotides are TGTGCCAGCAGTACCAGTGGGTGGGAGACCCAGTACTTC. Encoded protein: CASSTSGWETQYF.